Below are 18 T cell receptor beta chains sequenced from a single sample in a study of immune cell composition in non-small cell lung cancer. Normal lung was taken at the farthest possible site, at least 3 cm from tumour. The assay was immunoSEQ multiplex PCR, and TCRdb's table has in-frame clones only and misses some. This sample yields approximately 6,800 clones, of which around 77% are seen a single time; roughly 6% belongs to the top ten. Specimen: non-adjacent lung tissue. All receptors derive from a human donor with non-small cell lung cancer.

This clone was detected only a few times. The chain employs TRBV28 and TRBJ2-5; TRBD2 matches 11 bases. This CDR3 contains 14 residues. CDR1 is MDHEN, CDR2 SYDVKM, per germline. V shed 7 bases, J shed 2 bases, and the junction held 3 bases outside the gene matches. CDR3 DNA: TGTGCCAGCAAGACTAGCGGGGTACAAGAGACCCAGTACTTC. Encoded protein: CASKTSGVQETQYF.

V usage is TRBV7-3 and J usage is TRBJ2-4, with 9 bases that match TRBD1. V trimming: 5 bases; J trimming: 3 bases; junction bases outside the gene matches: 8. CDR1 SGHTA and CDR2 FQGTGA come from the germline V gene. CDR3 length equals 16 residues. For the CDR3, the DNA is TGTGCCAGCAGCCTCGGACAGGGGAAAGGCAAAAACATTCAGTACTTC. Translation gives CASSLGQGKGKNIQYF.

The CDR3 DNA follows: TGTGCCAGCAGCTTTAGTATGATCGGGGGTTCCGAGCAGTACTTC. This encodes CASSFSMIGGSEQYF. This chain uses TRBV5-4 with TRBJ2-7; weak D call: TRBD2 (6 bases). Trimming pared 2 bases from V and 6 bases from J, leaving 18 bases between. The length of the CDR3 is 15 residues. Germline CDR1 reads SGHNT; CDR2 reads YYREEE (reference sequence). Full variable domain (outside the CDR3, taken from reference TRBV5-4 and TRBJ2-7): ETGVTQSPTHLIKTRGQQVTLRCSSQSGHNTVSWYQQALGQGPQFIFQYYREEENGRGNFPPRFSGLQFPNYSSELNVNALELDDSALYLCASSFSMIGGSEQYFGPGTRLTVT.

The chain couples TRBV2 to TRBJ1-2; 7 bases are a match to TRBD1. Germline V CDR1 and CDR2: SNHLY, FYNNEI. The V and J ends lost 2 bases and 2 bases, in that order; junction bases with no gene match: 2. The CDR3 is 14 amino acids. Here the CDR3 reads CASSERGPNYGYTF. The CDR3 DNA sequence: TGTGCCAGCAGTGAAAGGGGGCCCAACTATGGCTACACCTTC.

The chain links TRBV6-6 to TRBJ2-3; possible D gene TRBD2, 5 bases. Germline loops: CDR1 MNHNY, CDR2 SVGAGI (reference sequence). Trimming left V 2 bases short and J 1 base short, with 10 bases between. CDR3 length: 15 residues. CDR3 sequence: CASSYTGVGTDTQYF. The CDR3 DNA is TGTGCCAGCAGTTACACCGGGGTCGGCACAGATACGCAGTATTTT.

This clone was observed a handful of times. In nucleotides, the CDR3 is TGTGCCTGGGGGGGACAGGGAGGTCAGCCCCAGCATTTT. Its translation is CAWGGQGGQPQHF. The rearrangement joins TRBV30 to TRBJ1-5; the match to TRBD1 covers 9 bases. Germline CDR1 is GTSNPN and CDR2 is SVGIG (reference sequence). Trimming took 5 bases from V and 6 from J; bases not matched to a gene: 5. This CDR3 spans 13 amino acids.

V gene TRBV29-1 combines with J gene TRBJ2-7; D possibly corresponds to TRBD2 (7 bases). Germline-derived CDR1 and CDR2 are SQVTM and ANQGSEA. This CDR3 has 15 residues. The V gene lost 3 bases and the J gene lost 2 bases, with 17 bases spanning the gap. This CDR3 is CSVEKGGGRAYEQYF. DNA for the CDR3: TGCAGCGTTGAGAAGGGGGGGGGCCGGGCCTACGAGCAGTACTTC.

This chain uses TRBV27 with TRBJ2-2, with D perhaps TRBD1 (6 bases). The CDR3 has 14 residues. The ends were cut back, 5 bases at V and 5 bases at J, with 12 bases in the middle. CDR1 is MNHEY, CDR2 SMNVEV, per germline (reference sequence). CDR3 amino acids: CASSPTQGTGELFF. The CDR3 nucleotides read TGTGCCAGCAGTCCAACTCAGGGGACCGGGGAGCTGTTTTTT.

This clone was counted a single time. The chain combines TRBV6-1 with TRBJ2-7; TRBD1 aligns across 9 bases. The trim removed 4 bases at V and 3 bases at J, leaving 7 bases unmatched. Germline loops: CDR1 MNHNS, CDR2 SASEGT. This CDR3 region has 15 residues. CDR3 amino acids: CASSGPDRGDYEQYF. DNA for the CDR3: TGTGCCAGCAGTGGACCGGACAGGGGTGACTACGAGCAGTACTTC.

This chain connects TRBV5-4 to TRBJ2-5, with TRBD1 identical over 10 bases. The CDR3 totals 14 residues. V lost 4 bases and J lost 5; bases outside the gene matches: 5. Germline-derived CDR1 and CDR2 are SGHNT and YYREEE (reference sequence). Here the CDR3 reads CASSRQGAVETQYF. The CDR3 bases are TGTGCCAGCAGCCGACAGGGGGCGGTGGAGACCCAGTACTTC.

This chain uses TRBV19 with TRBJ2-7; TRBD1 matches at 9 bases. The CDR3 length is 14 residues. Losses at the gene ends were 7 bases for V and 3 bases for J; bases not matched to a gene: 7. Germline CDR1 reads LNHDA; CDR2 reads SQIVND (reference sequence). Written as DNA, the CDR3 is TGTGCCAGTATTTCCGGGACAGGGTACTACGAGCAGTACTTC. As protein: CASISGTGYYEQYF.

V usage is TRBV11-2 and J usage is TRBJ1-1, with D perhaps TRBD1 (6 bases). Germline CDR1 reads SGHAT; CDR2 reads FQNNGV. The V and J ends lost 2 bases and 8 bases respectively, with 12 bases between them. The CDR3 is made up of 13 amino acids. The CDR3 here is CASSLSLGTEAFF. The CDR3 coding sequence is TGTGCCAGCAGCTTATCTTTAGGGACAGAAGCTTTCTTT. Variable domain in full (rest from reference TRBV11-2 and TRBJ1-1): EAGVAQSPRYKIIEKRQSVAFWCNPISGHATLYWYQQILGQGPKLLIQFQNNGVVDDSQLPKDRFSAERLKGVDSTLKIQPAKLEDSAVYLCASSLSLGTEAFFGQGTRLTVV.

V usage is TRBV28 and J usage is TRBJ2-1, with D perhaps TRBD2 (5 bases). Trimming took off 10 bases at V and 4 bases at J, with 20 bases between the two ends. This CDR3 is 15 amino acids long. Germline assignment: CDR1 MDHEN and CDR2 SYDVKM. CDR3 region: CATGDTAENYNEQFF. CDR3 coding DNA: TGTGCCACAGGAGACACAGCGGAAAATTACAATGAGCAGTTCTTC.

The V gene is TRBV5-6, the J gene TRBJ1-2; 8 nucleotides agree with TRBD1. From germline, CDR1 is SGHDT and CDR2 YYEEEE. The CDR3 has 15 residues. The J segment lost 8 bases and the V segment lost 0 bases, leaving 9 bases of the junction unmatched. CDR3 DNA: TGTGCCAGCAGCTTGGCCGGCAGGGGGCTTGGAGGCTACACCTTC. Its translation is CASSLAGRGLGGYTF.

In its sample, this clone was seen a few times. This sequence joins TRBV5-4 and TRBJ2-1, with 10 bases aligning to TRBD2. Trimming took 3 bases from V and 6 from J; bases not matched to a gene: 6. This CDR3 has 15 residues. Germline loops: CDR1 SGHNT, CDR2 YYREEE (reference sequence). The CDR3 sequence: CASSSPGLATNEQFF. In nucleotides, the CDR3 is TGTGCCAGCAGCTCCCCGGGACTAGCGACCAATGAGCAGTTCTTC. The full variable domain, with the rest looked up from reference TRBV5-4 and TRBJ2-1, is ETGVTQSPTHLIKTRGQQVTLRCSSQSGHNTVSWYQQALGQGPQFIFQYYREEENGRGNFPPRFSGLQFPNYSSELNVNALELDDSALYLCASSSPGLATNEQFFGPGTRLTVL.

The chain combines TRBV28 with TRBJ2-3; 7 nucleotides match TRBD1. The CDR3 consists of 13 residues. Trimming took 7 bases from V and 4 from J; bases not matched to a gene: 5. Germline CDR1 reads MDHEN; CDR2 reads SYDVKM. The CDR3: CASNRQGADTQYF. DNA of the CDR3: TGTGCCAGCAACCGACAGGGAGCAGATACGCAGTATTTT.

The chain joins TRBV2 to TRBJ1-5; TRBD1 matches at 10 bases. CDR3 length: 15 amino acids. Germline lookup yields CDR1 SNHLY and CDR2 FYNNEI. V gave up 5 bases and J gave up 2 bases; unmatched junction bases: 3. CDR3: CASSPGTGGNQPQHF. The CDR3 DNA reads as TGTGCCAGCAGTCCCGGGACAGGGGGCAATCAGCCCCAGCATTTT. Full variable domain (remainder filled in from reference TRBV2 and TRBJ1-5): EPEVTQTPSHQVTQMGQEVILRCVPISNHLYFYWYRQILGQKVEFLVSFYNNEISEKSEIFDDQFSVERPDGSNFTLKIRSTKLEDSAMYFCASSPGTGGNQPQHFGDGTRLSIL.

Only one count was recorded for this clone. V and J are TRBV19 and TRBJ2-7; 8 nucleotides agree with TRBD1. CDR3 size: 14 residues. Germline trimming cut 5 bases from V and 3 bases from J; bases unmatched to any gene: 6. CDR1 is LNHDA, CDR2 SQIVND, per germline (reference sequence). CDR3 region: CASSPGQAYYEQYF. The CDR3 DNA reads TGTGCCAGTAGTCCGGGACAGGCGTACTACGAGCAGTACTTC.